Presented here are 24 T cell receptor beta chains from one specimen sequenced in a study of cytomegalovirus exposure and HLA in healthy donors. 13 Jbeta primers and 60 Vbeta primers were used for the PCR. The table came from immunoSEQ multiplex PCR; TCRdb's copy has only in-frame clones and leaves some out. The table records over 100,000 clones, about 70% of them present only once. Sequencing used PBMCs. The receptor set was obtained from a man aged 25-45 years in good health and CMV-seropositive.

This rearrangement joins TRBV2 to TRBJ1-1; D unresolved. V was clipped by 6 bases and J by 0 bases, with 8 bases between them. The CDR3 covers 13 residues. The germline CDR1 and CDR2 sequences are SNHLY and FYNNEI. The CDR3 DNA sequence: TGTGCCAGCAGGCAGGTCATGAACACTGAAGCTTTCTTT. It specifies CASRQVMNTEAFF.

V and J are TRBV7-3 and TRBJ2-2; TRBD2 might be the D (5 bases). Germline loops: CDR1 SGHTA, CDR2 FQGTGA. The length of the CDR3 is 17 residues. Trimming pared 3 bases from V and 6 bases from J, leaving 20 bases between. Written as DNA, the CDR3 is TGTGCCAGCAGCTTCGAAATCCTGAAGCGGTTCGCCGGGGAGCTGTTTTTT. Its protein product is CASSFEILKRFAGELFF.

V is TRBV14 and J is TRBJ1-1; D is possibly TRBD1 (5 bases). The V end was cut by 1 base, the J end by 1 base, with 22 bases between. Germline loops: CDR1 SGHDN, CDR2 FVKESK. CDR3 size: 19 residues. The CDR3: CASSQVSVGGWLGNTEAFF. CDR3 coding DNA: TGTGCCAGCAGCCAAGTGTCAGTGGGGGGGTGGTTGGGGAACACTGAAGCTTTCTTT.

With regard to this clone: The junction shows a germline mismatch at one end, possibly a read error. The rearrangement uses TRBV2 and TRBJ1-2, with 9 bases lining up with TRBD1. The CDR3 has 14 amino acids. Per germline, CDR1 SNHLY and CDR2 FYNNEI. CDR3 bases: TGTGCCAGCAGTGGGGACAGGGAGGGCTATGGCTACCCCTTC. Protein product: CASSGDREGYGYPF.

This chain links TRBV29-1 with TRBJ2-7, with 8 bases identical to TRBD1. Losses at the gene ends were 2 bases for V and 2 bases for J; bases not matched to a gene: 2. The CDR3 is 13 amino acids. The germline gives CDR1 SQVTM, CDR2 ANQGSEA. In DNA form, the CDR3 reads TGCAGCGTTGAACCGACAGGGGCCTACGAGCAGTACTTC. It specifies CSVEPTGAYEQYF.

This clone was detected once. The J gene is TRBJ2-2, the V gene TRBV9, with 12 bases matching TRBD2. V was clipped by 0 bases and J by 5 bases; unmatched bases: 5. The CDR3 length is 17 residues. Germline V gene sequence: CDR1 SGDLS, CDR2 YYNGEE. As DNA, the CDR3 is TGTGCCAGCAGCGTAGCTAGCGGGGGGGCCTTGACCGGGGAGCTGTTTTTT. Translated: CASSVASGGALTGELFF.

This chain joins TRBV5-4 and TRBJ1-6; tentatively, D is TRBD1 (6 bases). Germline V gene lookup returns CDR1 SGHNT and CDR2 YYREEE (reference sequence). V lost 2 bases to trimming and J lost 8 bases, with 8 bases between them. The CDR3 loop spans 13 amino acids. The CDR3 is CASSLKGDSPLHF. The CDR3 DNA reads as TGTGCCAGCAGCTTAAAGGGGGATTCACCCCTCCACTTT.

The V and J genes are TRBV28 and TRBJ1-2; 8 bases are a match to TRBD1. With V trimmed by 5 bases and J by 4 bases, 3 bases remained unmatched. The CDR3 is 13 residues long. The germline V gene has CDR1 MDHEN and CDR2 SYDVKM. The CDR3 loop reads CASSQTGVYGYTF. The CDR3 region has the DNA TGTGCCAGCAGTCAGACAGGGGTCTATGGCTACACCTTC.

This clone was seen a handful of times. The V call is TRBV6-1, the J call TRBJ1-1, with D perhaps matching TRBD1 (5 bases). The V and J ends lost 7 bases and 3 bases respectively, with 12 bases between them. The CDR3 contains 13 residues. Germline-derived CDR1 and CDR2 are MNHNS and SASEGT. The CDR3 region is CASNGAQYTEAFF. CDR3 in DNA: TGTGCCAGCAATGGGGCCCAGTACACTGAAGCTTTCTTT.

As DNA, the CDR3 is TGTGCCAGCAGTCCGTTCCCTACAGATACGCAGTATTTT. Its protein product is CASSPFPTDTQYF. The chain uses TRBV27 and TRBJ2-3, with unresolved D. V was clipped by 5 bases and J by 3 bases, with 9 bases between them. The CDR3 consists of 13 residues. From germline, CDR1 is MNHEY and CDR2 SMNVEV (reference sequence).

This clone was recorded a few times. The chain combines TRBV6-1 with TRBJ1-1, with D possibly TRBD1 on 6 matching bases. Between the trimmed V and J ends, which lost 8 bases and 4 bases, there was a span of 20 bases. The CDR3 loop spans 15 amino acids. In germline, CDR1 is MNHNS, CDR2 SASEGT. The CDR3 sequence is CASFWGTTGPTEAFF. CDR3 coding DNA: TGTGCCAGCTTTTGGGGCACTACAGGGCCCACTGAAGCTTTCTTT.

The chain recombines TRBV14 with TRBJ2-3; a weak D match, TRBD1 (7 bases). Per germline, CDR1 SGHDN and CDR2 FVKESK. The V end lost 4 bases, the J end lost 0 bases, and 17 bases lay between the germline ends. The CDR3 runs to 17 residues. DNA for the CDR3: TGTGCCAGCAGCCCCCTCGGAGGGGGCCTTAGCACAGATACGCAGTATTTT. Protein product: CASSPLGGGLSTDTQYF.

The chain uses TRBV30 and TRBJ1-2; D not certain. Germline CDR1 reads GTSNPN; CDR2 reads SVGIG (reference sequence). V gave up 0 bases and J gave up 4 bases, with 12 bases separating them. The CDR3 sequence is 14 residues long. CDR3 DNA: TGTGCCTGGAGTGTATACGGGGAGGGCTATGGCTACACCTTC. Residues: CAWSVYGEGYGYTF. The full variable domain, in which reference TRBV30 and TRBJ1-2 provide the parts outside the CDR3, is SQTIHQWPATLVQPVGSPLSLECTVEGTSNPNLYWYRQAAGRGLQLLFYSVGIGQISSEVPQNLSASRPQDRQFILSSKKLLLSDSGFYLCAWSVYGEGYGYTFGSGTRLTVV.

V is TRBV10-1 and J is TRBJ1-2; D is perhaps TRBD1 (6 bases). Germline values: CDR1 WNHNN, CDR2 SYGVQD (reference sequence). V lost 5 bases and J lost 4, with 8 bases in between. The CDR3 is 12 residues long. CDR3 amino acids: CASSSGAYGYTF. DNA for the CDR3: TGCGCCAGCAGTTCAGGGGCCTATGGCTACACCTTC.

DNA of the CDR3: TGTGCCAGCAGCTTAGGAGTTAAGTGGCAGGGATGGCAAGATACGCAGTATTTT. Residues: CASSLGVKWQGWQDTQYF. This chain links TRBV11-3 with TRBJ2-3; TRBD1 might be the D (5 bases). With 1 base removed from V and 5 bases from J, the gap between germline ends came to 22 bases. This CDR3 comprises 18 residues. CDR1 is SGHNT, CDR2 YENEEA, per germline.

The gene calls are TRBV11-2 and TRBJ2-4; 10 nucleotides line up with TRBD1. From germline, CDR1 is SGHAT and CDR2 FQNNGV. The V and J ends lost 3 bases and 7 bases, in that order; junction bases with no gene match: 0. The CDR3 runs 13 residues. CDR3 DNA: TGTGCCAGCAGCTTGGGACAGGGGAACATTCAGTACTTC. Translated, it gives CASSLGQGNIQYF.

This chain uses TRBV10-3 with TRBJ2-1; D not resolved. Germline V gene data show CDR1 as ENHRY and CDR2 as SYGVKD. The CDR3 totals 12 residues. V lost 2 bases to trimming and J lost 5 bases, with 4 bases between them. CDR3 DNA sequence: TGTGCCATCAGTGAGAACAACAATGAGCAGTTCTTC. Translation: CAISENNNEQFF.

The V call is TRBV7-9, the J call TRBJ2-3; 8 bases line up with TRBD2. Germline trimming cut 7 bases from V and 6 bases from J; bases unmatched to any gene: 12. Germline V lookup: CDR1 SEHNR, CDR2 FQNEAQ (reference sequence). The CDR3 contains 15 residues. The CDR3 region has the DNA TGTGCCAGCACCCCTCAGGGGACTAGTTCTGATACGCAGTATTTT. It specifies CASTPQGTSSDTQYF. Together with reference TRBV7-9 and TRBJ2-3, the CDR3 gives the full variable domain: DTGVSQNPRHKITKRGQNVTFRCDPISEHNRLYWYRQTLGQGPEFLTYFQNEAQLEKSRLLSDRFSAERPKGSFSTLEIQRTEQGDSAMYLCASTPQGTSSDTQYFGPGTRLTVL.

The chain combines TRBV10-3 with TRBJ1-3; possible D gene TRBD1, 6 bases. Germline-derived CDR1 and CDR2 are ENHRY and SYGVKD. Trimming removed 4 bases from V and 0 bases from J, with 13 bases in between. CDR3 length: 16 amino acids. DNA of the CDR3: TGTGCCATCAGTGCCGAAACAGGGTCCTCTGGAAACACCATATATTTT. This gives the protein CAISAETGSSGNTIYF.

This rearrangement joins TRBV18 to TRBJ2-5; 11 bases align to TRBD2. The CDR3 totals 16 residues. V lost 0 bases, J lost 2 bases, and 2 bases stayed unmatched. Per germline, CDR1 KGHSH and CDR2 LQKENI. This chain's CDR3 is CASSPPSGGDQETQYF. CDR3 coding DNA: TGTGCCAGCTCACCACCTAGCGGGGGGGATCAAGAGACCCAGTACTTC. Using reference TRBV18 and TRBJ2-5 for the parts outside the CDR3, the full variable domain is NAGVMQNPRHLVRRRGQEARLRCSPMKGHSHVYWYRQLPEEGLKFMVYLQKENIIDESGMPKERFSAEFPKEGPSILRIQQVVRGDSAAYFCASSPPSGGDQETQYFGPGTRLLVL.

This sequence joins TRBV7-2 and TRBJ2-7; 10 bases are a match to TRBD2. Losses at the gene ends were 3 bases for V and 1 base for J; bases not matched to a gene: 3. There are 15 residues in the CDR3. Germline-derived CDR1 and CDR2 are SGHTA and FQGNSA. The CDR3 DNA sequence: TGTGCCAGCAGCTTGGCTAGCGGGGGATCCTACGAGCAGTACTTC. Amino acids: CASSLASGGSYEQYF.

The V call is TRBV27, the J call TRBJ2-3, with D maybe TRBD1 (6 bases). The germline V gene has CDR1 MNHEY and CDR2 SMNVEV (reference sequence). The CDR3 has 16 amino acids. Trimming removed 4 bases at V and 1 base at J, with 15 bases between. The CDR3 loop reads CASSSYRALGTDTQYF. The DNA of the CDR3 is TGTGCCAGCAGTTCCTACAGGGCATTGGGCACAGATACGCAGTATTTT.

The chain carries TRBV6-6 and TRBJ1-5; the match to TRBD1 covers 7 bases. CDR1 MNHNY and CDR2 SVGAGI come from the germline V gene (reference sequence). This CDR3 region has 12 residues. Trimming took 10 bases from V and 5 from J; bases not matched to a gene: 5. In nucleotides, the CDR3 is TGTGCCACCAGGGACAGATATCAGCCCCAGCATTTT. Translated: CATRDRYQPQHF.

The chain is built from TRBV19 and TRBJ2-1, with 8 bases fitting TRBD1. Germline trimming cut 6 bases from V and 5 bases from J; bases unmatched to any gene: 15. The CDR3 runs 17 residues. Germline V gives CDR1 LNHDA, CDR2 SQIVND (reference sequence). CDR3 coding DNA: TGTGCCAGTAGCATTTCCGTTGGACAGGGTGTAAACAATGAGCAGTTCTTC. Its translation: CASSISVGQGVNNEQFF.